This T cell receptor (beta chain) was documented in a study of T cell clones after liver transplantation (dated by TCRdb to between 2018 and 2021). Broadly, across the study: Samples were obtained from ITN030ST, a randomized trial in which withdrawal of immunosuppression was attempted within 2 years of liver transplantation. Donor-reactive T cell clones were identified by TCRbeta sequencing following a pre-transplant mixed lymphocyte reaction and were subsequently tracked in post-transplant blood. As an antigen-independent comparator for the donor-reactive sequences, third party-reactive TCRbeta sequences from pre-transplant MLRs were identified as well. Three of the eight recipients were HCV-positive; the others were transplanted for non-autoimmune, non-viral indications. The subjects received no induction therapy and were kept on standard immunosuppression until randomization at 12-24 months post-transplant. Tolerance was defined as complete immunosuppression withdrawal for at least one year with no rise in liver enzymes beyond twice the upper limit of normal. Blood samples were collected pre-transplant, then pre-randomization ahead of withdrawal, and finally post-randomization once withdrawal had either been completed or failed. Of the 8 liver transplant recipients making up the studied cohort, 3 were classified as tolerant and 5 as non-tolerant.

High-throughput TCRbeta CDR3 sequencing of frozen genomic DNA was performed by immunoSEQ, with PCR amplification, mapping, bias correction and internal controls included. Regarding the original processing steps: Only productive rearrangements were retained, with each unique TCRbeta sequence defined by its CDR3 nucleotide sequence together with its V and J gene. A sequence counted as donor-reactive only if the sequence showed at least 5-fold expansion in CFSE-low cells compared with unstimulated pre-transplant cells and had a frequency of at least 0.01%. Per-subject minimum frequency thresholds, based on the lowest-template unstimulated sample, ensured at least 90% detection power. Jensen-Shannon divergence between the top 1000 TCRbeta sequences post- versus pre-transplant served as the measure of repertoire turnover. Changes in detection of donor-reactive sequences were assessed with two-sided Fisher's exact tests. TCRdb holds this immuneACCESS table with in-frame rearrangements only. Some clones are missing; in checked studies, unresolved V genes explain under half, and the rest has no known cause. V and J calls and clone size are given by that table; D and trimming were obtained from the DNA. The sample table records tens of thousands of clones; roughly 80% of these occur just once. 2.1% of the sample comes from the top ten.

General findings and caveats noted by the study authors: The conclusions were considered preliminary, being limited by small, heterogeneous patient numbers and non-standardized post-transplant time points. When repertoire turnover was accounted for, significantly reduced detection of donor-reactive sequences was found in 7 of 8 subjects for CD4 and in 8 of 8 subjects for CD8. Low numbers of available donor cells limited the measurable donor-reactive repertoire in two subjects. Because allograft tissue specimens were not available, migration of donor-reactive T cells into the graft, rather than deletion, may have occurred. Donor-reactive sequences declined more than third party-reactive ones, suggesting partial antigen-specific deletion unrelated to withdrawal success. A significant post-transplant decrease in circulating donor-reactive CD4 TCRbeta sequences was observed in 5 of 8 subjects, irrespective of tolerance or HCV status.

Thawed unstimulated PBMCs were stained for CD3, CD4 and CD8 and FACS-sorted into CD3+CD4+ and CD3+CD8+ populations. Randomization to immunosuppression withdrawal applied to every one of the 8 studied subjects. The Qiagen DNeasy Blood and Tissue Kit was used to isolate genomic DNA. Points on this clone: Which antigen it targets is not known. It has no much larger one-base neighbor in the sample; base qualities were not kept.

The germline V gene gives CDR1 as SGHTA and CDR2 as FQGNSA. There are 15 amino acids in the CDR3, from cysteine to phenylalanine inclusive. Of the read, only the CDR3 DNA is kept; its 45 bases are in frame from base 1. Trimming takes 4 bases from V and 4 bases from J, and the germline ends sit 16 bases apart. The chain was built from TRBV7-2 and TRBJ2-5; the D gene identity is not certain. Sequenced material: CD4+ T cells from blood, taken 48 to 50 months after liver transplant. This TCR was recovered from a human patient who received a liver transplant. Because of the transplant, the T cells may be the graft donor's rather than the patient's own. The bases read TGTGCCAGCAGCTCCTACAAAGCGCTGACAGAGACCCAGTACTTC. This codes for CASSSYKALTETQYF.